A selection of T cell receptor beta chains follows, all from one sample in a study of shared clonotypes between healthy human individuals. TCRdb's copy holds only in-frame clones and misses some; the assay was immunoSEQ multiplex PCR. The data show roughly 1,600,000 clones, roughly 98.5% seen once. Sequences were obtained from naive CD4+ T cells sorted from blood. The origin of the receptors is a man younger than 40 in good health. Both conserved end residues are part of each CDR3. A D gene is named only where the DNA matches it firmly. A row's size may be missing; if present it is once, few, many or a size class.

v_call: TRBV6-1; clone_size: -; j_call: TRBJ2-7; d_call: TRBD2; cdr3_nt: TGTGCCAGCAGTGCCTCCGGGACTAGCGGGTCCTACGAGCAGTACTTC; cdr3_aa: CASSASGTSGSYEQYF
v_call: TRBV6-6; clone_size: -; j_call: TRBJ2-1; d_call: TRBD2; cdr3_nt: TGTGCCAGCAGTTCTCGAGAGGGACTAGGCTACAATGAGCAGTTCTTC; cdr3_aa: CASSSREGLGYNEQFF
v_call: TRBV5-1; clone_size: -; j_call: TRBJ2-5; d_call: TRBD1; cdr3_nt: TGCGCCACCAAGGGACAGGGGACGCCCCAAGAGACCCAGTACTTC; cdr3_aa: CATKGQGTPQETQYF
v_call: TRBV28; clone_size: once; j_call: TRBJ2-7; d_call: TRBD2; cdr3_nt: TGTGCCAGCCTCGGGGGGAGCTCCTACGAGCAGTACTTC; cdr3_aa: CASLGGSSYEQYF
v_call: TRBV11-2; clone_size: -; j_call: TRBJ2-3; d_call: -; cdr3_nt: TGTGCCAGCAGCTTAGTGTTCCAGGGGCTGGGAGATACGCAGTATTTT; cdr3_aa: CASSLVFQGLGDTQYF
v_call: TRBV9; clone_size: -; j_call: TRBJ2-1; d_call: -; cdr3_nt: TGTGCCAGTACAACTATGGGGCTAGCTGACTACAATGAGCAGTTCTTC; cdr3_aa: CASTTMGLADYNEQFF
v_call: TRBV29-1; clone_size: -; j_call: TRBJ1-3; d_call: TRBD1; cdr3_nt: TGCAGCGCCGCGCCAGGGGGGTCTGGAAACACCATATATTTT; cdr3_aa: CSAAPGGSGNTIYF
v_call: TRBV5-1; clone_size: -; j_call: TRBJ2-5; d_call: -; cdr3_nt: TGCGCCAGCAGCTTGAGGACAGAGACCCAGTACTTC; cdr3_aa: CASSLRTETQYF
v_call: TRBV28; clone_size: -; j_call: TRBJ1-5; d_call: TRBD1; cdr3_nt: TGTGCCAGCAGTTCCCCGGACAGGGGAGCCAATCAGCCCCAGCATTTT; cdr3_aa: CASSSPDRGANQPQHF
v_call: TRBV6-5; clone_size: once; j_call: TRBJ1-5; d_call: TRBD1; cdr3_nt: TGTGCCAGCAGTTATTCAGGGGGAAGTCAGCCCCAGCATTTT; cdr3_aa: CASSYSGGSQPQHF
v_call: TRBV9; clone_size: -; j_call: TRBJ2-1; d_call: -; cdr3_nt: TGTGCCAGCAGCGTAGCCGGACGGAGCTCCTACAATGAGCAGTTCTTC; cdr3_aa: CASSVAGRSSYNEQFF
v_call: TRBV5-1; clone_size: -; j_call: TRBJ1-5; d_call: -; cdr3_nt: TGCGCCAGCAGCTTGGGACCGGGACAACAGCCCCAGCATTTT; cdr3_aa: CASSLGPGQQPQHF
v_call: TRBV18; clone_size: -; j_call: TRBJ2-3; d_call: -; cdr3_nt: TGTGCCAGCTCACCACGAGCAGGGGGCACAGATACGCAGTATTTT; cdr3_aa: CASSPRAGGTDTQYF
v_call: TRBV15; clone_size: -; j_call: TRBJ1-2; d_call: -; cdr3_nt: TGTGCCACCAGCAGAGATCAGAGGGGTGGCTACACCTTC; cdr3_aa: CATSRDQRGGYTF
v_call: TRBV6-1; clone_size: -; j_call: TRBJ1-1; d_call: -; cdr3_nt: TGTGCCAGCAGCCTCTCACCGCAACAGGGTGAAGCTTTCTTT; cdr3_aa: CASSLSPQQGEAFF
v_call: TRBV7-9; clone_size: once; j_call: TRBJ2-7; d_call: -; cdr3_nt: TGTGCCAGCAGCTTAGTGGGAAGCCACGAGCAGTACTTC; cdr3_aa: CASSLVGSHEQYF
v_call: TRBV9; clone_size: -; j_call: TRBJ1-1; d_call: TRBD1; cdr3_nt: TGTGCCAGCAGCGTCGCGGGACAGGGGGACACTGAAGCTTTCTTT; cdr3_aa: CASSVAGQGDTEAFF
v_call: TRBV11-2; clone_size: -; j_call: TRBJ1-3; d_call: -; cdr3_nt: TGTGCCAGCAGCTTTCTCGTGGGGAGCTCTGGAAACACCATATATTTT; cdr3_aa: CASSFLVGSSGNTIYF
v_call: TRBV28; clone_size: -; j_call: TRBJ2-7; d_call: TRBD2; cdr3_nt: TGTGCCAGCAGTCCGAGCGGGAGGAACGAGCAGTACTTC; cdr3_aa: CASSPSGRNEQYF
v_call: TRBV6-5; clone_size: -; j_call: TRBJ2-5; d_call: TRBD2; cdr3_nt: TGTGCCAGCAGTTACTCGATTAGCGGGAGCCCCAAGACCCAGTACTTC; cdr3_aa: CASSYSISGSPKTQYF
v_call: TRBV6-5; clone_size: -; j_call: TRBJ1-5; d_call: -; cdr3_nt: TGTGCCAGCAGTTACTCGCCGGACGGGGGAGTATCGGCCCAGCATTTT; cdr3_aa: CASSYSPDGGVSAQHF
v_call: TRBV7-3; clone_size: -; j_call: TRBJ2-6; d_call: -; cdr3_nt: TGTGCCAGCAGCTTGAGGACAGCCCCACCTGGGGCCAACGTCCTGACTTTC; cdr3_aa: CASSLRTAPPGANVLTF
v_call: TRBV5-1; clone_size: -; j_call: TRBJ2-7; d_call: -; cdr3_nt: TGCGCCAGCAGCCTGGACGGGACCTACGAGCAGTACTTC; cdr3_aa: CASSLDGTYEQYF
v_call: TRBV5-1; clone_size: -; j_call: TRBJ1-1; d_call: -; cdr3_nt: TGCGCCAGCAGCTTGTTCGGGGCAACGAACACTGAAGCTTTCTTT; cdr3_aa: CASSLFGATNTEAFF
v_call: TRBV5-4; clone_size: -; j_call: TRBJ2-1; d_call: TRBD2; cdr3_nt: TGTGCCAGCCCGGGACTAGCGGGAGACAATGAGCAGTTCTTC; cdr3_aa: CASPGLAGDNEQFF
v_call: TRBV4-1; clone_size: -; j_call: TRBJ1-5; d_call: -; cdr3_nt: TGCGCCAGCAGCCAAGGGCCCAGTAATCAGCCCCAGCATTTT; cdr3_aa: CASSQGPSNQPQHF
v_call: TRBV4-2; clone_size: -; j_call: TRBJ2-2; d_call: -; cdr3_nt: TGTGCCAGCAGCCAAGAACCGGCGGGGAACGCGAACACCGGGGAGCTGTTTTTT; cdr3_aa: CASSQEPAGNANTGELFF
v_call: TRBV10-1; clone_size: -; j_call: TRBJ2-7; d_call: TRBD1; cdr3_nt: TGCGCCAGCATGAGGGGACAGGGAGGCGAGCAGTACTTC; cdr3_aa: CASMRGQGGEQYF
v_call: TRBV7-9; clone_size: -; j_call: TRBJ2-7; d_call: -; cdr3_nt: TGTGCCAGCAGCTTAGCGGCATTATCGGGCGAGCAGTACTTC; cdr3_aa: CASSLAALSGEQYF
v_call: TRBV28; clone_size: -; j_call: TRBJ1-3; d_call: -; cdr3_nt: TGTGCCAGCAGTTTCTCCGGGGCGAACCTTGGAAACACCATATATTTT; cdr3_aa: CASSFSGANLGNTIYF
v_call: TRBV18; clone_size: -; j_call: TRBJ2-3; d_call: TRBD2; cdr3_nt: TGTGCCAGCTCTCAAAGACTAGCGGGATTGGAGGTAGATACGCAGTATTTT; cdr3_aa: CASSQRLAGLEVDTQYF
v_call: TRBV5-4; clone_size: -; j_call: TRBJ2-3; d_call: -; cdr3_nt: TGTGCCAGCAGCTTAACGGGAGTTCTCACAGATACGCAGTATTTT; cdr3_aa: CASSLTGVLTDTQYF
v_call: TRBV14; clone_size: -; j_call: TRBJ1-2; d_call: -; cdr3_nt: TGTGCCAGCAGCCAAGATTTTGGGCTGCGAGGGAACTATGGCTACACCTTC; cdr3_aa: CASSQDFGLRGNYGYTF
v_call: TRBV28; clone_size: -; j_call: TRBJ1-2; d_call: -; cdr3_nt: TGTGCCAGCAGTTTGGGACTCGACAGCTATGGCTACACCTTC; cdr3_aa: CASSLGLDSYGYTF
v_call: TRBV2; clone_size: -; j_call: TRBJ2-1; d_call: -; cdr3_nt: TGTGCCAGCATTGCGGACTTCTCCTCCTACAATGAGCAGTTCTTC; cdr3_aa: CASIADFSSYNEQFF
v_call: TRBV6-1; clone_size: -; j_call: TRBJ2-7; d_call: -; cdr3_nt: TGTGCCAGCAGTAGCACAGACTACGAGCAGTACTTC; cdr3_aa: CASSSTDYEQYF
v_call: TRBV18; clone_size: -; j_call: TRBJ2-7; d_call: -; cdr3_nt: TGTGCCAGCTCACCACGGGGGCCGAGCTCCTACGAGCAGTACTTC; cdr3_aa: CASSPRGPSSYEQYF
v_call: TRBV6-5; clone_size: -; j_call: TRBJ1-5; d_call: -; cdr3_nt: TGTGCCAGCAGTTACGATAGAAATCAGCCCCAGCATTTT; cdr3_aa: CASSYDRNQPQHF
v_call: TRBV5-1; clone_size: -; j_call: TRBJ2-2; d_call: -; cdr3_nt: TGCGCCAGCAGCTTGGAATCCCAGCGGGTGGGTCCCACCGGGGAGCTGTTTTTT; cdr3_aa: CASSLESQRVGPTGELFF
v_call: TRBV28; clone_size: once; j_call: TRBJ2-3; d_call: -; cdr3_nt: TGTGCCAGTCGGGGGAGGCAGTACACAGATACGCAGTATTTT; cdr3_aa: CASRGRQYTDTQYF
v_call: TRBV7-7; clone_size: -; j_call: TRBJ2-2; d_call: -; cdr3_nt: TGTGCTAGCAGCTTAGATGAGGCCGGGGAGCTGTTTTTT; cdr3_aa: CASSLDEAGELFF
v_call: TRBV9; clone_size: -; j_call: TRBJ2-7; d_call: TRBD2; cdr3_nt: TGTGCCAGCAGCGTAGGGATAGCGGGGTCCTACGAGCAGTACTTC; cdr3_aa: CASSVGIAGSYEQYF
v_call: TRBV19; clone_size: -; j_call: TRBJ2-3; d_call: TRBD2; cdr3_nt: TGTGCCAGTAGTACCCCTAGCGGGAGGACAGATACGCAGTATTTT; cdr3_aa: CASSTPSGRTDTQYF
v_call: TRBV2; clone_size: once; j_call: TRBJ2-1; d_call: TRBD2; cdr3_nt: TGTGCCAGCAGGGGACTAGCGGGAGTAAATGAGCAGTTCTTC; cdr3_aa: CASRGLAGVNEQFF
v_call: TRBV11-2; clone_size: once; j_call: TRBJ1-1; d_call: -; cdr3_nt: TGTGCCAGCAGCTTAGGACTAGGACAGACTATGAACACTGAAGCTTTCTTT; cdr3_aa: CASSLGLGQTMNTEAFF